Included here is one T cell receptor beta chain sequence, with context. The data were obtained in a study of T cell clonotyping in hematopoietic cell transplantation. Generated by immunoSEQ multiplex PCR, the TCRdb table keeps only in-frame clones and is missing some. In the table there are under 13,000 clones, approximately 88% of which are singletons. The CDR3 totals 14 residues. V was trimmed by 0 bases and J by 3 bases, leaving 8 bases between them. The germline V gene encodes CDR1 SGHRS and CDR2 YFSETQ. The sequencing here drew on PBMCs, taken 180 days after allogeneic stem cell transplant. This TCR derives from a male patient between 55 and 70 years old who had an allogeneic stem cell transplant from an unrelated donor, so the T cells may come from the graft donor. Some clones in this sample may be carry-over from other donors' samples. The chain uses TRBV5-1 and TRBJ2-3, with D perhaps matching TRBD2 (5 bases). The CDR3 DNA sequence: TGCGCCAGCAGCTTGGCCGGGGTTACAGATACGCAGTATTTT. It encodes CASSLAGVTDTQYF.